This T cell receptor beta chain was sequenced during a study of blood T cells in healthy people across ages. With a J-beta primer mix and a sample-barcoded 5' primer, a second PCR ran about 7 to 12 cycles. Tags on each cDNA molecule came from a template-switch adaptor with 12 random nucleotides. TCRdb recomputed calls from the 5' RACE reads with MiXCR, one row per CDR3 protein. This table has approximately 830,000 distinct CDR3 sequences, about 62% appearing once. Study-wide results and limits: Researchers deemed the diversity estimates from one million T cells underestimates. Naive CD4+ cells and diversity were both higher in long-lived donors than in aged donors.

Samples each yielded at least 5.5 micrograms of total RNA. The V gene lost 4 bases and the J gene lost 4 bases, with 14 bases spanning the gap. The germline CDR1 and CDR2 sequences are ENHRY and SYGVKD. The length of the CDR3 is 15 residues. For this clonotype: Its antigen is unidentified.

The source is a man aged 25-45 years in good health. The rearrangement links TRBV10-3 to TRBJ2-1; TRBD1 or TRBD2 may be the D gene (7 bases each). Sample: blood. This CDR3 is CAISGEGARYNEQFF. The CDR3 DNA sequence: TGTGCCATCAGTGGGGAGGGGGCTCGGTACAATGAGCAGTTCTTC.